The 2 T cell receptor beta chains below come from one sample, sequenced in a study of T cell clonotyping in hematopoietic cell transplantation. Assay: immunoSEQ multiplex PCR; the TCRdb copy retains only in-frame clones and omits some. The top ten clones hold roughly 10% of a sample with some 30,000 clones, roughly 92% of them seen once. This sample comprised PBMCs, obtained 100 days after allogeneic stem cell transplant. These receptors all stem from a female patient aged 50 to 60 who had an allogeneic stem cell transplant from a related donor, so the T cells may come from the graft donor. Some clones in this sample may be carry-over from other donors' samples.

The chain couples TRBV19 to TRBJ1-1; D not certain. With 7 bases removed from V and 6 bases from J, the gap between germline ends came to 12 bases. CDR3 length equals 12 residues. Germline V gene sequence: CDR1 LNHDA, CDR2 SQIVND (reference sequence). CDR3 residues: CASKRSGAEAFF. In nucleotides, the CDR3 is TGTGCCAGTAAACGTTCTGGTGCTGAAGCTTTCTTT.

The genes are TRBV29-1 and TRBJ2-1; D tentatively reads TRBD1 or TRBD2 (5 bases each). Germline V lookup: CDR1 SQVTM, CDR2 ANQGSEA. This CDR3 spans 15 amino acids. Trimming cost V 3 bases and J 0 bases, with 12 bases left between them. CDR3: CSVDGDGDSYNEQFF. CDR3 nucleotides: TGCAGCGTTGACGGGGACGGTGACTCCTACAATGAGCAGTTCTTC.